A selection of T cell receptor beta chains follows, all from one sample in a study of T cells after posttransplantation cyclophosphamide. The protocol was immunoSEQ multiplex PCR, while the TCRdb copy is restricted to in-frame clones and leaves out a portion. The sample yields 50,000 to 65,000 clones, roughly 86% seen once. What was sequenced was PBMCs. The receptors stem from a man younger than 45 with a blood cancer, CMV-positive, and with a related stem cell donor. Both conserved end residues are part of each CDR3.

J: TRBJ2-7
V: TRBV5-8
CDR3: CASSQGTGVSYEQYF

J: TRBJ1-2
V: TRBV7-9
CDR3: CASSFEGRLNYGYTF

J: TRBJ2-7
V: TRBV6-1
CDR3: CASRGLVRSPYEQYF

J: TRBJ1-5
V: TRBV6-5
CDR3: CASSYSQGWGPQHF

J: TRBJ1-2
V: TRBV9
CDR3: CASSVGQGAGYTF

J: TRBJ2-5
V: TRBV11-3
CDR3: CASSFGETQYF

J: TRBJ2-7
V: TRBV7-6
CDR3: CASSPGGSSYEQYF

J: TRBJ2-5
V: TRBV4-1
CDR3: CASSQPYGLAEPLGETQYF

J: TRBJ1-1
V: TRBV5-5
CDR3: CASSLYGVTEAFF

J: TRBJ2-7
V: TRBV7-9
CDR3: CASSSLPGLADSYEQYF

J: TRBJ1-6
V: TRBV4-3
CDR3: CASSKAGGISNSPLHF

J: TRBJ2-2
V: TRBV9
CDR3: CASTAGAGELFF

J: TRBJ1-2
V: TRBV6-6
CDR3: CASSSEQGRNDYGYTF

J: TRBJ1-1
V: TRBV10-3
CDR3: CAISPVGDRATEAFF

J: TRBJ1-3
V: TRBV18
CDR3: CASSPGVYSGNTIYF

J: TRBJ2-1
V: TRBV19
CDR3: CASSAGGYNEQFF

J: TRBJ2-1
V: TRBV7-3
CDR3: CASSYRTSGYNEQFF

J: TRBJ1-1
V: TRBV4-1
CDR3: CASSHAGTARRMNTEAFF

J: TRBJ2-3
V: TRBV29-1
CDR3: CSVAPGTSGDTDTQYF

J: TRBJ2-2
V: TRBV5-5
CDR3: CASSGQGGTNTGELFF

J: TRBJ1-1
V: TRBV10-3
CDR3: CAISGPQGISTEAFF

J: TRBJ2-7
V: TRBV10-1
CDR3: CAGKGDPILEQYF

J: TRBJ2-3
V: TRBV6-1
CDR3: CASSDYHGDTDTQYF

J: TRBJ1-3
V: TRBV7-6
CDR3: CASSSTGNSGNTIYF

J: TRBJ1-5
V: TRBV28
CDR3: CASRVGGKEYQPQHF

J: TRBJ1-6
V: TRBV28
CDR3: CATHGGAHRYNSPLHF

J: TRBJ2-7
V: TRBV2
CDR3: CASTSSGYEQYF

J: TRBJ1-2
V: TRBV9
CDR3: CASSGGSGTLNYGYTF

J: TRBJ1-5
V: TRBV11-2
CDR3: CASSSDGLNQPQHF

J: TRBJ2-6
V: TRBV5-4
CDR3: CASSSPPGQGSSGANVLTF

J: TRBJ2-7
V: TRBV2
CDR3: CASSEGTRKAF

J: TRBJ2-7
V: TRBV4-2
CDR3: CASSQGQGAGKGRYEQYF

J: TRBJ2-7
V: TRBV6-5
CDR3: CATRRDLGYEQYF

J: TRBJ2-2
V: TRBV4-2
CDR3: CASSHPRGSTSGRALSGSTGELFF

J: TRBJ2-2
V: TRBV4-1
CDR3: CASSQAHTTGELFF

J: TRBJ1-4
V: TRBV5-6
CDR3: CASSLWGGGEKLFF

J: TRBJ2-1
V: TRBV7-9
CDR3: CASSPGSNEQFF

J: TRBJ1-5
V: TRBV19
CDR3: CASSIDGTGGGRPQHF

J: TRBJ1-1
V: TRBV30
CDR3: CAWSVRARGGTEAFF

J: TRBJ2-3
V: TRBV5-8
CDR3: CASSLVLRGQGDTQYF